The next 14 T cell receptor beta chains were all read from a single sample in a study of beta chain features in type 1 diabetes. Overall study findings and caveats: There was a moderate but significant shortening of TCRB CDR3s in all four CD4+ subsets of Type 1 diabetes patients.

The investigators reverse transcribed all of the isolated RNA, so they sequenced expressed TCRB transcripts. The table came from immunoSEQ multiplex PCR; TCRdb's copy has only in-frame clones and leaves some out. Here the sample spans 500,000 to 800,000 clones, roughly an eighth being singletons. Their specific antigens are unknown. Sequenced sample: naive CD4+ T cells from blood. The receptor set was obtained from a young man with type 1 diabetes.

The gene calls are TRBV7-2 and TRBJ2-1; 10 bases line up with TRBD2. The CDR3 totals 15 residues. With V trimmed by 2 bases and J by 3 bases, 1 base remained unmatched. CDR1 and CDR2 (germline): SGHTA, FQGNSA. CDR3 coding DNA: TGTGCCAGCAGCTTACTAGCGGGGGACTACAATGAGCAGTTCTTC. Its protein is CASSLLAGDYNEQFF.

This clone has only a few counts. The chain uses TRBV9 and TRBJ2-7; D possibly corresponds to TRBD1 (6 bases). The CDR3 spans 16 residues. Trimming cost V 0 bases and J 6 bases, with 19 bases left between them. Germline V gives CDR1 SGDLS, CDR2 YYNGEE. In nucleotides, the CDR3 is TGTGCCAGCAGCGTAGCCTGGACAGCCGGTTCGGGCGAGCAGTACTTC. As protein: CASSVAWTAGSGEQYF.

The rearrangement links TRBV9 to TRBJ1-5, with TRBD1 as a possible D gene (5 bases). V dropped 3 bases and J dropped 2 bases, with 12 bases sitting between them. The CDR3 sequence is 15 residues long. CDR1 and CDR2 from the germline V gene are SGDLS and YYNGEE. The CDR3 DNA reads TGTGCCAGCAGCGGCAGTGGGGGAGGCAATCAGCCCCAGCATTTT. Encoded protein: CASSGSGGGNQPQHF.

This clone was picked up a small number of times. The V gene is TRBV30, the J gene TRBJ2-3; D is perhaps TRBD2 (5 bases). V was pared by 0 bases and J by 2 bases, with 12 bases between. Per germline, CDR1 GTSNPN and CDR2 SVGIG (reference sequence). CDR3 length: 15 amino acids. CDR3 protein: CAWSVASWATDTQYF. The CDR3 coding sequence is TGTGCCTGGAGTGTAGCTAGCTGGGCCACAGATACGCAGTATTTT. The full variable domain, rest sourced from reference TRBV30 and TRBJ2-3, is SQTIHQWPATLVQPVGSPLSLECTVEGTSNPNLYWYRQAAGRGLQLLFYSVGIGQISSEVPQNLSASRPQDRQFILSSKKLLLSDSGFYLCAWSVASWATDTQYFGPGTRLTVL.

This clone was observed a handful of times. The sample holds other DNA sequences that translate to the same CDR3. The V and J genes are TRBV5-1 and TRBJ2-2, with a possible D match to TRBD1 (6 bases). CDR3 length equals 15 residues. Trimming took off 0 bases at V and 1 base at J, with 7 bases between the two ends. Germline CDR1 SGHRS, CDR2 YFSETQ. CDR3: CASSLAGQNTGELFF. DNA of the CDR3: TGCGCCAGCAGCTTGGCGGGACAGAACACCGGGGAGCTGTTTTTT.

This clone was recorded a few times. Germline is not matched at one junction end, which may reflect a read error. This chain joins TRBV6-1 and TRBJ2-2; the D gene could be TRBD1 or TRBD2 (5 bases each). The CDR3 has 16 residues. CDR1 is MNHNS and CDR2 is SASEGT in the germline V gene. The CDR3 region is CAISDPGHANTGELFF. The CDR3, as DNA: TGTGCCATCAGTGACCCGGGGCACGCGAACACCGGGGAGCTGTTTTTT.

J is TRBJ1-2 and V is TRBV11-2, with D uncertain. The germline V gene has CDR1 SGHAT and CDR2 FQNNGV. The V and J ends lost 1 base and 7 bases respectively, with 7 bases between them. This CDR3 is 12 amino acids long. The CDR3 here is CASSLGNAGYTF. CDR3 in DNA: TGTGCCAGCAGCTTAGGGAACGCTGGCTACACCTTC. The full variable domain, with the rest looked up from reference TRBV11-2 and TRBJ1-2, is EAGVAQSPRYKIIEKRQSVAFWCNPISGHATLYWYQQILGQGPKLLIQFQNNGVVDDSQLPKDRFSAERLKGVDSTLKIQPAKLEDSAVYLCASSLGNAGYTFGSGTRLTVV.

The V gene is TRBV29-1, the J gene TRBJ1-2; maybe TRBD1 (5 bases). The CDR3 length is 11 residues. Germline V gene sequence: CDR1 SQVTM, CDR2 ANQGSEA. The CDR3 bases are TGCAGGGCGGGGGGAATGAACGGCTACACCTTC. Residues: CRAGGMNGYTF.

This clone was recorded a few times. The CDR3 nucleotides are TGCGCCAGCAGCCAAGGCGGCGGGAGACTCTCCTATAATTCACCCCTCCACTTT. It codes for CASSQGGGRLSYNSPLHF. This chain joins TRBV4-3 and TRBJ1-6, with D hard to call. V lost 1 base to trimming and J lost 0 bases, with 13 bases between them. The CDR3 is 18 residues long. Per germline, CDR1 LGHNA and CDR2 YSLEER.

This CDR3 is CASSLTRLAGVAEAFF. CDR3 in DNA: TGTGCCAGCAGCTTAACGCGGCTGGCAGGGGTAGCTGAAGCTTTCTTT. This chain joins TRBV7-9 and TRBJ1-1, with a possible D match to TRBD1 (6 bases). The V and J ends lost 2 bases and 6 bases respectively, with 19 bases between them. Germline V gives CDR1 SEHNR, CDR2 FQNEAQ (reference sequence). This CDR3 contains 16 residues.

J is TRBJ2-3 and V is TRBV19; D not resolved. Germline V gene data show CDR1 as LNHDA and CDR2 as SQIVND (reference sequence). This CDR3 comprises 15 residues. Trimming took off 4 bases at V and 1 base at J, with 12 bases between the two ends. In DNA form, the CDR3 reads TGTGCCAGTAGTACACCAGGTCCCCGCACAGATACGCAGTATTTT. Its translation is CASSTPGPRTDTQYF.

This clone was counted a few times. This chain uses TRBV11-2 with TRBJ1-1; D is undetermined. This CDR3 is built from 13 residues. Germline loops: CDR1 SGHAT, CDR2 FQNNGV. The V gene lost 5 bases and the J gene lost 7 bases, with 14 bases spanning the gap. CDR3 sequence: CASSPSLAREAFF. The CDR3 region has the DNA TGTGCCAGCAGCCCTTCCTTGGCCCGTGAAGCTTTCTTT.

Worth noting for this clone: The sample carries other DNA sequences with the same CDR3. The CDR3 is CASSPPEYNEQFF. CDR3 sequence (DNA): TGTGCCAGTAGTCCCCCAGAGTACAATGAGCAGTTCTTC. The genes are TRBV19 and TRBJ2-1, with D unclear. CDR3 length equals 13 residues. Germline values: CDR1 LNHDA, CDR2 SQIVND (reference sequence). With 5 bases removed from V and 4 bases from J, the gap between germline ends came to 9 bases.

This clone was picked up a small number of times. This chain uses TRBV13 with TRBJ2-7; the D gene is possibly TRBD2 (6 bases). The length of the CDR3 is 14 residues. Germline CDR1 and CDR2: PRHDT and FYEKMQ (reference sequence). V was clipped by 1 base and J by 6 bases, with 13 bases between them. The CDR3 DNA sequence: TGTGCCAGCAGCTTAGATCGGGGGATTGGCGAGCAGTACTTC. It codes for CASSLDRGIGEQYF.